One and the same sample provided the 29 T cell receptor beta chains below, sequenced in a study of T cell repertoires and leukemia-associated antigens. TCRdb analysed the 5' RACE reads with MiXCR anew, one entry per CDR3 protein. The sample yields more than 8,000 distinct CDR3 sequences, roughly 43% seen once. Their antigen targets remain unknown. Sequenced: CD3+ T cells sorted from blood and cultured. The receptor set was obtained from a female donor in good health.

Written as DNA, the CDR3 is TGCAGTGCTGGCGGGACAGAGACCTATGGCTACACCTTC. Amino acids: CSAGGTETYGYTF. The rearrangement uses TRBV20-1 and TRBJ1-2; 7 bases agree with TRBD1. Looked up from germline, CDR1 is DFQATT and CDR2 is SNEGSKA (reference sequence). The CDR3 runs 13 residues. V was clipped by 5 bases and J by 4 bases; unmatched bases: 7.

This clonotype turned up a few times. J is TRBJ1-1 and V is TRBV7-2; D is ambiguous. In germline, CDR1 is SGHTA, CDR2 FQGNSA. The CDR3 loop spans 13 amino acids. V dropped 3 bases and J dropped 1 base, with 6 bases sitting between them. CDR3 sequence reads: CASSLGRNTEAFF. The CDR3, as DNA: TGTGCCAGCAGCTTGGGAAGGAACACTGAAGCTTTCTTT.

The chain's CDR3 is CSVDDPKSEQFF. CDR3 in DNA: TGCAGCGTTGATGACCCCAAGTCGGAGCAGTTCTTC. The chain carries TRBV29-1 and TRBJ2-1, with unresolved D. The germline gives CDR1 SQVTM, CDR2 ANQGSEA. The V end lost 3 bases, the J end lost 10 bases, and 13 bases lay between the germline ends. The CDR3 consists of 12 residues.

V gene TRBV28 combines with J gene TRBJ1-1, with unresolved D. Trimming left V 10 bases short and J 5 bases short, with 17 bases between. Germline V CDR1 and CDR2: MDHEN, SYDVKM. The CDR3 is 13 residues long. The CDR3 region has the DNA TGTGCCACCAATGTAAACCAGAGAACTGAAGCTTTCTTT. It encodes CATNVNQRTEAFF.

The chain combines TRBV3-1 with TRBJ2-7, with 11 bases that match TRBD2. With 4 bases clipped from V and 0 bases from J, the junction kept 8 bases outside the gene matches. Germline CDR1 LGHDT, CDR2 YNNKEL (reference sequence). The length of the CDR3 is 17 residues. Here the CDR3 reads CASSPLGTSGPSYEQYF. In DNA, the CDR3 is TGTGCCAGCAGCCCCCTGGGGACTAGCGGACCCTCCTACGAGCAGTACTTC.

This clonotype appeared a few times. The chain uses TRBV12-3 or TRBV12-4 and TRBJ2-7; possibly TRBD1 for D (6 bases). V was shortened by 6 bases and J by 0 bases, with 9 bases between the two germline ends. The CDR3 is made up of 13 amino acids. DNA for the CDR3: TGTGCCAGCAGACCGGGACACTCCTACGAGCAGTACTTC. This translates into CASRPGHSYEQYF.

V usage is TRBV12-3 or TRBV12-4 and J usage is TRBJ2-7, with a possible D match to TRBD2 (6 bases). Trimming took 6 bases from V and 5 from J, leaving 23 bases between them. This CDR3 is 16 amino acids long. CDR3 coding DNA: TGTGCCAGCAGCCCTCCTACCGGGACTCGCAGCGACGAGCAGTACTTC. Protein product: CASSPPTGTRSDEQYF.

This clonotype was recorded at least ten times. The rearrangement links TRBV19 to TRBJ1-5, with D perhaps matching TRBD1 (6 bases). V lost 1 base to trimming and J lost 1 base, with 8 bases between them. CDR1 is LNHDA, CDR2 SQIVND, per germline (reference sequence). This CDR3 has 15 amino acids. CDR3 nucleotides: TGTGCCAGTAGTATAGGGACAGCAAGCAATCAGCCCCAGCATTTT. This sequence encodes CASSIGTASNQPQHF.

Ten or more counts support this clonotype. The chain uses TRBV29-1 and TRBJ2-7; D possibly corresponds to TRBD1 (6 bases). The CDR3 consists of 16 residues. CDR1 and CDR2 from the germline V gene are SQVTM and ANQGSEA. V was cut by 5 bases and J by 0 bases, with 20 bases left in between. The CDR3 region has the DNA TGCAGCGTTCTGGGGACGGGACACAAAAGCTCCTACGAGCAGTACTTC. It codes for CSVLGTGHKSSYEQYF.

There are many counts of this clonotype. The rearrangement uses TRBV25-1 and TRBJ2-3; TRBD2 aligns across 7 bases. The CDR3 contains 16 residues. The V segment lost 7 bases and the J segment 0 bases; nucleotides outside the gene matches: 10. The V gene's germline CDR1 is MGHDK and CDR2 SYGVNS. This CDR3 reads CASTRKDSGSTDTQYF. CDR3 bases: TGTGCCAGCACCCGAAAAGATAGCGGGAGCACAGATACGCAGTATTTT.

This clonotype was counted a few times. The chain uses TRBV9 and TRBJ2-7; 8 bases are a match to TRBD1. Per the germline V gene, CDR1 is SGDLS and CDR2 is YYNGEE. The CDR3 runs to 14 residues. V lost 0 bases and J lost 3; bases outside the gene matches: 2. The CDR3 loop reads CASSVGQGNYEQYF. The DNA of the CDR3 is TGTGCCAGCAGCGTAGGACAGGGGAACTACGAGCAGTACTTC. Filled out from reference TRBV9 and TRBJ2-7, the complete variable domain reads DSGVTQTPKHLITATGQRVTLRCSPRSGDLSVYWYQQSLDQGLQFLIQYYNGEERAKGNILERFSAQQFPDLHSELNLSSLELGDSALYFCASSVGQGNYEQYFGPGTRLTVT.

This clonotype was seen a handful of times. The chain employs TRBV12-3 or TRBV12-4 and TRBJ1-2, with 7 bases matching TRBD1. The CDR3 has 15 residues. The trim removed 5 bases at V and 2 bases at J, leaving 8 bases unmatched. In DNA form, the CDR3 reads TGTGCCAGCAGTCCCCGGGACAGCTTGAACTATGGCTACACCTTC. The encoded protein is CASSPRDSLNYGYTF.

This clonotype has ten or more counts. The J gene is TRBJ2-7, the V gene TRBV25-1; D uncertain. The CDR3 loop spans 14 amino acids. Germline V lookup: CDR1 MGHDK, CDR2 SYGVNS. Trimming removed 6 bases from V and 6 bases from J, with 18 bases in between. The chain's CDR3 is CASRRTTPNSEQYF. For the CDR3, the DNA is TGTGCCAGCAGGAGAACCACCCCCAACTCCGAGCAGTACTTC.

V gene TRBV6-1 combines with J gene TRBJ2-1; 10 positions match TRBD2. Germline CDR1 reads MNHNS; CDR2 reads SASEGT. V lost 8 bases, J lost 1 base, and 2 bases stayed unmatched. There are 14 residues in the CDR3. Here the CDR3 DNA reads TGTGCCAGCCTTAGCGGGAGGTCCTACAATGAGCAGTTCTTC. Its protein product is CASLSGRSYNEQFF.

This clonotype was seen more than once but under ten times. J is TRBJ1-6 and V is TRBV4-1; TRBD1 aligns across 11 bases. Germline assignment: CDR1 MGHRA and CDR2 YSYEKL. The CDR3 sequence is 13 residues long. Trimming took 8 bases from V and 10 from J; bases not matched to a gene: 4. The CDR3 loop is CASADRGLSPLHF. The DNA for the CDR3 is TGCGCCAGCGCGGACAGGGGGCTATCACCCCTCCACTTT.

This clonotype came up once. One end of the junction varies from germline; a read error may be responsible. J is TRBJ2-7 and V is TRBV5-1, with 8 bases lining up with TRBD1. The CDR3 loop spans 15 amino acids. Germline assignment: CDR1 SGHRS and CDR2 YFSETQ. In DNA form, the CDR3 reads TGCGCCTGCAGCTCCAGGGGGCACCTCTCCTACGAGCAGTACTTC. This translates into CACSSRGHLSYEQYF.

Regarding this clonotype: No conserved phenylalanine or tryptophan is present at the end of the CDR3, so a read error is the likely explanation. The DNA is left out, because the CDR3 cannot be placed on it with certainty; the CDR3 is given as TCRdb lists it. This chain's CDR3 is CASSLGLAGDPYP. The chain carries TRBV7-9 and TRBJ2-4; the tabulated D call, TRBD2, remains unverified against the DNA. CDR1 is SEHNR, CDR2 FQNEAQ, per germline (reference sequence). The CDR3 numbers 13 amino acids, ends counted.

The chain uses TRBV5-1 and TRBJ2-1; 12 nucleotides align to TRBD2. Germline V lookup: CDR1 SGHRS, CDR2 YFSETQ. V was pared by 5 bases and J by 11 bases, with 5 bases of the junction left unmatched. CDR3 length equals 13 residues. Written as DNA, the CDR3 is TGCGCCAGCAGACCTAGCGGGGGGGATCAGCAGTTCTTC. It is translated as CASRPSGGDQQFF.

The V gene is TRBV20-1, the J gene TRBJ1-2; TRBD1 is a possible D gene (5 bases). The V and J ends lost 3 bases and 8 bases respectively, with 10 bases between them. The CDR3 loop spans 11 amino acids. CDR1 and CDR2 from the germline V gene are DFQATT and SNEGSKA (reference sequence). The CDR3 DNA is TGCAGTGCTAGTTCGGGGCAGGGCTACACCTTC. Residues: CSASSGQGYTF.

Worth noting for this clonotype: The junction departs from germline at one end; a sequencing error may be responsible. The V and J genes are TRBV20-1 and TRBJ1-3, with D unclear. Germline V gene sequence: CDR1 DFQATT, CDR2 SNEGSKA (reference sequence). This CDR3 spans 14 amino acids. The CDR3 protein is CSARDPTAGNTTYF. In DNA form, the CDR3 reads TGCAGTGCTAGAGATCCGACGGCTGGAAACACCACATATTTT.

The chain links TRBV4-3 to TRBJ2-5; D gene ambiguous. In germline, CDR1 is LGHNA, CDR2 YSLEER. This CDR3 region has 13 residues. V gave up 2 bases and J gave up 0 bases, with 4 bases separating them. CDR3 in amino acids: CASSQMYQETQYF. CDR3 DNA sequence: TGCGCCAGCAGCCAAATGTACCAAGAGACCCAGTACTTC.

This clonotype was seen a handful of times. The rearrangement joins TRBV5-1 to TRBJ2-3; tentative D call: TRBD2 (6 bases). This CDR3 region has 16 residues. Germline V gives CDR1 SGHRS, CDR2 YFSETQ. Between the trimmed V and J ends, which lost 4 bases and 2 bases, there was a span of 17 bases. CDR3 in amino acids: CASSPGVAESTDTQYF. In DNA form, the CDR3 reads TGCGCCAGCAGCCCCGGGGTAGCGGAATCCACAGATACGCAGTATTTT.

This chain's CDR3 is CASSSLRGSTDTQYF. CDR3 coding DNA: TGTGCCAGCAGCTCGCTCAGGGGCAGCACAGATACGCAGTATTTT. The chain uses TRBV11-2 and TRBJ2-3; possibly TRBD1 for D (6 bases). V lost 4 bases and J lost 0, with 11 bases in between. Germline values: CDR1 SGHAT, CDR2 FQNNGV. CDR3 length equals 15 residues.

Relative to its sample, this clonotype is medium-sized. The chain is built from TRBV21-1 and TRBJ1-2; the table's D call, TRBD1, has no DNA check behind it. TRBV21-1 is flagged as a pseudogene. The CDR3 covers 14 residues. The CDR3 DNA follows: TGTGCCAGCAGCAACCGGACGGGATCCTATGGCTACACCTTC. Its protein is CASSNRTGSYGYTF.

In this sample, this clonotype turned up a few times. This chain uses TRBV7-3 with TRBJ2-1, with D unresolved. CDR3 length: 10 amino acids. V was shortened by 11 bases and J by 15 bases, with 17 bases between the two germline ends. CDR1 SGHTA and CDR2 FQGTGA come from the germline V gene. The CDR3 sequence is CAAVWVLAFF. DNA for the CDR3: TGTGCCGCCGTGTGGGTCCTTGCGTTCTTC. The complete variable domain, with remaining parts taken from reference TRBV7-3 and TRBJ2-1, reads GAGVSQTPSNKVTEKGKYVELRCDPISGHTALYWYRQSLGQGPEFLIYFQGTGAADDSGLPNDRFFAVRPEGSVSTLKIQRTERGDSAVYLCAAVWVLAFFGPGTRLTVL.

The V and J genes are TRBV20-1 and TRBJ1-5; D is ambiguous. The CDR3 loop spans 13 amino acids. Germline V gene lookup returns CDR1 DFQATT and CDR2 SNEGSKA (reference sequence). Trimming cost V 6 bases and J 0 bases, with 9 bases left between them. The DNA for the CDR3 is TGCAGTGCACGACACCTTAGCAATCAGCCCCAGCATTTT. Amino acid sequence: CSARHLSNQPQHF.

This clonotype is judged medium-sized. V gene TRBV12-3 or TRBV12-4 combines with J gene TRBJ2-7; a possible D gene is TRBD2 (5 bases). Trimming took off 3 bases at V and 3 bases at J, with 12 bases between the two ends. This CDR3 has 14 amino acids. The CDR3, as DNA: TGTGCCAGCAGTTTGATGAACGGGATCTACGAGCAGTACTTC. It specifies CASSLMNGIYEQYF.

This clonotype was seen many times. The genes are TRBV20-1 and TRBJ1-6, with D maybe TRBD1 (6 bases). V was trimmed by 4 bases and J by 2 bases, leaving 9 bases between them. Germline V gene data show CDR1 as DFQATT and CDR2 as SNEGSKA (reference sequence). The CDR3 has 14 amino acids. CDR3 in amino acids: CSANREPYNSPLHF. The CDR3 DNA is TGCAGTGCTAACAGGGAACCCTATAATTCACCCCTCCACTTT.

The chain employs TRBV7-2 and TRBJ1-5; D remains unclear. The V end was cut by 3 bases, the J end by 7 bases, with 10 bases between. CDR3 size: 13 residues. Germline-derived CDR1 and CDR2 are SGHTA and FQGNSA. CDR3 bases: TGTGCCAGCAGCTTTCACCTCGAACAGCCCCAGCATTTT. This gives the protein CASSFHLEQPQHF.